The T cell receptor (beta chain) under discussion was sequenced for a study of CD8+CD57+ T cells in acquired aplastic anemia. Whole-study context: Across the sorted CD4+ and CD8+ cells, DNA amounts averaged about 3 ug.

Study findings and constraints: Both patients and controls carried the same twenty-nine CD8+ CDR3 sequences.

On this clonotype: Its specificity is unknown.

Before being chosen for sequencing, patients had shown CD8+CD57+ cell expansion by flow cytometry. Severe acquired aplastic anemia was present in all patients. Germline CDR1 and CDR2: SGHAT and FQDESV (reference sequence). Losses at the gene ends were 4 bases for V and 2 bases for J; bases not matched to a gene: 10. CDR3 length: 16 residues. According to the study, genomic DNA was the template for TCR beta VDJ and CDR3 profiling. TCRdb fed the reads into MiXCR, producing one record per CDR3 protein. The sample lists more than 150,000 distinct CDR3 sequences, around 50% occurring once. The chain is built from TRBV11-1 and TRBJ2-7; 8 bases fit TRBD1. The sequenced sample consisted of sorted CD4+, CD8+, or CD8+CD57+ T cells (not recorded which) from PBMCs. This sequence originates from a human donor with aplastic anemia. The CDR3 spells CASSSSTGTGAYEQYF. The CDR3 region has the DNA TGTGCCAGCAGCTCCAGCACCGGGACAGGAGCCTACGAGCAGTACTTC.